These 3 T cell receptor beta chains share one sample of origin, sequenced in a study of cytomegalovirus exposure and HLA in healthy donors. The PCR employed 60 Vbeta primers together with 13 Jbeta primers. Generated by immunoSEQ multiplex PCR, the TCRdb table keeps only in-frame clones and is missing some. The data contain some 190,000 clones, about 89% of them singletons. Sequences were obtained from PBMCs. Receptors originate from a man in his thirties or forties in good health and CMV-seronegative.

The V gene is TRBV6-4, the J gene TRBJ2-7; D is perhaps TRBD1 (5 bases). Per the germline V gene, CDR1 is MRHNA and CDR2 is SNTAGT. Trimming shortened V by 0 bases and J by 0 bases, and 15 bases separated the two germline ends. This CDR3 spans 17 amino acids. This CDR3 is CASSDSRQRKNSYEQYF. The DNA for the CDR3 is TGTGCCAGCAGTGACTCAAGACAGAGAAAAAACTCCTACGAGCAGTACTTC.

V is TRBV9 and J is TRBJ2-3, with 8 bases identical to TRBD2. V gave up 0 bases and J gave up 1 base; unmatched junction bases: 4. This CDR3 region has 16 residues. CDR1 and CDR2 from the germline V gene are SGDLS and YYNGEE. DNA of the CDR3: TGTGCCAGCAGCGTAGATTCACTAGCGGGCACAGATACGCAGTATTTT. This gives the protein CASSVDSLAGTDTQYF.

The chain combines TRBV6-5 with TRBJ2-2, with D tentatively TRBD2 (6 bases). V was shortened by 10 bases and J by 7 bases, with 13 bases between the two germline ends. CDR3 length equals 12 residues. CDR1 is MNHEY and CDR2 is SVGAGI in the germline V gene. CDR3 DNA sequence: TGTGCCACCCGGAGGGCGGTCGGGGAGCTGTTTTTT. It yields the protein CATRRAVGELFF.